This T cell receptor (beta chain) is from a study of control samples from healthy donors and cancer patients. This table comes from immunoSEQ multiplex PCR, and its TCRdb copy is limited to in-frame clones, with some not included. The table records under 150,000 clones, around 90% of them present only once. The CDR3 spans 15 residues. CDR1 and CDR2 from the germline V gene are SGDLS and YYNGEE. V lost 2 bases and J lost 4, with 15 bases in between. The V and J genes are TRBV9 and TRBJ1-2; a weak D match, TRBD1 (5 bases). The origin of this receptor is a woman aged 65 to 85 in good health. Specimen: blood. The CDR3: CASSVPRDGIYGYTF. The CDR3 nucleotides read TGTGCCAGCAGCGTCCCCCGGGACGGAATCTATGGCTACACCTTC. The full variable domain, with the rest looked up from reference TRBV9 and TRBJ1-2, is DSGVTQTPKHLITATGQRVTLRCSPRSGDLSVYWYQQSLDQGLQFLIQYYNGEERAKGNILERFSAQQFPDLHSELNLSSLELGDSALYFCASSVPRDGIYGYTFGSGTRLTVV.